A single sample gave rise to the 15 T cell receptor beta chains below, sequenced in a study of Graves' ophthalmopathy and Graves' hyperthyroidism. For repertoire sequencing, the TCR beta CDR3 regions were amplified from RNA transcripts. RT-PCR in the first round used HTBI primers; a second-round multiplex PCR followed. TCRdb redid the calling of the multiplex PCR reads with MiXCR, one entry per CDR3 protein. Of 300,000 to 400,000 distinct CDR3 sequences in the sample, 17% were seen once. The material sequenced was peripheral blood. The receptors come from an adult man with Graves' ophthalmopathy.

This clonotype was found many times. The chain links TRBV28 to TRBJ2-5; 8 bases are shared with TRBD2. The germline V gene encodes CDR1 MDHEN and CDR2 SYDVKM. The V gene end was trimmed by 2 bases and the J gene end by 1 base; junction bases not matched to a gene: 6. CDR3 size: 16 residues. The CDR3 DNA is TGTGCCAGCAGTTTACTGGCGGGGGGCCTCCAAGAGACCCAGTACTTC. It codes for CASSLLAGGLQETQYF.

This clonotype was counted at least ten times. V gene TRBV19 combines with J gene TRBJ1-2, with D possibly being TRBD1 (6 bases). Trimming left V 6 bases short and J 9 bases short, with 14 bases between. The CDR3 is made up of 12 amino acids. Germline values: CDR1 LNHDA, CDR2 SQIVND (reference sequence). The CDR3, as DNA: TGTGCCAGTAGCCAATCCCAGGGGAGCTACACCTTC. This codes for CASSQSQGSYTF. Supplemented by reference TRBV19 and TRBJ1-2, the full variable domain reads DGGITQSPKYLFRKEGQNVTLSCEQNLNHDAMYWYRQDPGQGLRLIYYSQIVNDFQKGDIAEGYSVSREKKESFPLTVTSAQKNPTAFYLCASSQSQGSYTFGSGTRLTVV.

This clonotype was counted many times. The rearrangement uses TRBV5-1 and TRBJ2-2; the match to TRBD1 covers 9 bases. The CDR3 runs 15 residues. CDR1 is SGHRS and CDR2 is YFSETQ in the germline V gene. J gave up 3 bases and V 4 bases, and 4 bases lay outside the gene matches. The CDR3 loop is CASSRTGADTGELFF. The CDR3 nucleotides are TGCGCCAGCAGCAGGACAGGGGCGGACACCGGGGAGCTGTTTTTT. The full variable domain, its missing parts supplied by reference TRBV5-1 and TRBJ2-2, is KAGVTQTPRYLIKTRGQQVTLSCSPISGHRSVSWYQQTPGQGLQFLFEYFSETQRNKGNFPGRFSGRQFSNSRSEMNVSTLELGDSALYLCASSRTGADTGELFFGEGSRLTVL.

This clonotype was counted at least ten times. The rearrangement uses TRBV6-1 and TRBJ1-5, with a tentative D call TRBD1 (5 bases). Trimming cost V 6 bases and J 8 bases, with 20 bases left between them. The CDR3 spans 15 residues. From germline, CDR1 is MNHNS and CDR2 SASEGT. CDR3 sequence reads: CASSRDGGLIEPQHF. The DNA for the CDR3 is TGTGCCAGCAGCCGGGACGGTGGCCTAATCGAGCCCCAGCATTTT.

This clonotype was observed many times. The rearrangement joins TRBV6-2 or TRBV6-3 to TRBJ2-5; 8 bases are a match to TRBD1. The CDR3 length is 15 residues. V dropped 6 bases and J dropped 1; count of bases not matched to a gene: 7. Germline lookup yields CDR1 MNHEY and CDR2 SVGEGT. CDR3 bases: TGTGCCAGCAGGAGGGACAGGCCTTTCCAAGAGACCCAGTACTTC. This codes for CASRRDRPFQETQYF.

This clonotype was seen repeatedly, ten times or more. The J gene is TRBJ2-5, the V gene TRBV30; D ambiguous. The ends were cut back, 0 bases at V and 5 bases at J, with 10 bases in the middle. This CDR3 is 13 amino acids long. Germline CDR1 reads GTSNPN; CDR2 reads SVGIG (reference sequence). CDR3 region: CAWSVVQLETQYF. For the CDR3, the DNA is TGTGCCTGGAGTGTAGTACAGTTGGAGACCCAGTACTTC.

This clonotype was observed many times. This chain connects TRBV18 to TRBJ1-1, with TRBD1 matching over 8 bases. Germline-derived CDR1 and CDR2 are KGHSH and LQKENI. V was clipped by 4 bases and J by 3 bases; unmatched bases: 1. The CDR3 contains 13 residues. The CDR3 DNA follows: TGTGCCAGCTCACAGACAGGGGACACTGAAGCTTTCTTT. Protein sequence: CASSQTGDTEAFF.

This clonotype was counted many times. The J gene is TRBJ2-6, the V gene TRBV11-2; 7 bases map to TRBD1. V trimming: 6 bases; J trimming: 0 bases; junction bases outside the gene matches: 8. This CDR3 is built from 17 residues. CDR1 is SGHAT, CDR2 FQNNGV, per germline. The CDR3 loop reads CASRYRDRNSGANVLTF. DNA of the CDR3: TGTGCCAGCAGATACCGGGACAGAAACTCTGGGGCCAACGTCCTGACTTTC.

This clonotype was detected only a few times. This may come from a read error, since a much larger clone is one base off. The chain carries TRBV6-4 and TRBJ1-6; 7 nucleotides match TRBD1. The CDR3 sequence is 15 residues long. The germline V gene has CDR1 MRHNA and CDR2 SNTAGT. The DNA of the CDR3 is TGTGCCAGCAGTGAGATGGCAGGGGGATTGTCACCCCGCCACTTT. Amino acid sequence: CASSEMAGGLSPRHF.

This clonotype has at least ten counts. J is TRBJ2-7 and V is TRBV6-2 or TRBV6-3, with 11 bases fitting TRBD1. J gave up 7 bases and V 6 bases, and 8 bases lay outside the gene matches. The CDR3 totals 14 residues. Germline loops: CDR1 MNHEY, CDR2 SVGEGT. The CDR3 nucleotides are TGTGCCAGCAGCAGCGGACAGGGGGCGGCGGAGCAGTACTTC. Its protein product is CASSSGQGAAEQYF.

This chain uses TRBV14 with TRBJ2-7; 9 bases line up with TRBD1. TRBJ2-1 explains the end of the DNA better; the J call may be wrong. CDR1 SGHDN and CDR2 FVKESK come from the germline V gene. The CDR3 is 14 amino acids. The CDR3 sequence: CASRPVQGAREQFF. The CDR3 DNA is TGTGCCAGCAGGCCGGTACAGGGGGCGAGGGAGCAGTTCTTC.

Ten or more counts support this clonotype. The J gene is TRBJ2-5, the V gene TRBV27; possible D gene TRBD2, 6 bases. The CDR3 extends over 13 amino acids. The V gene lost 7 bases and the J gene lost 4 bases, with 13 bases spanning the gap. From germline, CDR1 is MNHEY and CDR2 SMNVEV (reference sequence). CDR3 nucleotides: TGTGCCAGCACCGGACGGGGGTCAGAGACCCAGTACTTC. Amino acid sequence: CASTGRGSETQYF.

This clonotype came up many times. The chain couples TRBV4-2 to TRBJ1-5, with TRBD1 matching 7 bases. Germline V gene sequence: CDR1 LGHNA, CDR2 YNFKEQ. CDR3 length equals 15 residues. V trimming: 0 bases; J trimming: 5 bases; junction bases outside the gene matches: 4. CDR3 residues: CASSQDRGSYQPQHF. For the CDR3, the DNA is TGTGCCAGCAGCCAAGACAGGGGGTCTTATCAGCCCCAGCATTTT.

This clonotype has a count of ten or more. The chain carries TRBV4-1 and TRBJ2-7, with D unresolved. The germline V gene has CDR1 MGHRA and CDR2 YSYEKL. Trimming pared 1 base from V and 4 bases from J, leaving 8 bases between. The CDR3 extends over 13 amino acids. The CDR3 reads CASSQGTLYEQYF. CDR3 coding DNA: TGCGCCAGCAGCCAAGGCACTCTATACGAGCAGTACTTC.

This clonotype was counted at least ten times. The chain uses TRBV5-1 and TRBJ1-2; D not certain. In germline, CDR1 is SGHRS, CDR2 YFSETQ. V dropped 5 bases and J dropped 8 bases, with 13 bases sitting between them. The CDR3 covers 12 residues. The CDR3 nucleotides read TGCGCCAGCAGGCGGGGAGAGGAAGGCTACACCTTC. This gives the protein CASRRGEEGYTF.